This T cell receptor beta chain was documented in a study of T cells after yellow fever vaccination. Study conclusions and caveats: Booster samples showed a return of most primary-vaccination clones (approximately 96% CD4, approximately 88% CD8). A limited proportion of clonotypes was detected within both the CD4 and CD8 compartments. When the response was secondary, it was weaker but reached its peak faster, day 5 versus 15.

A 5'RACE template-switching step, the method used to make TCR cDNA, added a universal primer site and UMIs. TCRdb re-called the 5' RACE reads with MiXCR, one entry per CDR3 protein. The sample lists 550,000 to 750,000 distinct CDR3 sequences, less than 15% occurring once. As concerns this clonotype: Its antigen is unidentified.

Germline-derived CDR1 and CDR2 are SEHNR and FQNEAQ (reference sequence). Between the trimmed V and J ends, which lost 10 bases and 7 bases, there was a span of 7 bases. CDR3 length: 10 residues. The chain joins TRBV7-9 to TRBJ2-2; D remains unclear. Specimen: PBMCs, collected on the day of the yellow fever booster vaccination. This TCR derives from a man younger than 45 who received the YFV17D yellow fever vaccine. As DNA, the CDR3 is TGTGCCACTCCAAACGGGGAGCTGTTTTTT. Encoded protein: CATPNGELFF.